Sequencing of this TCR beta chain was carried out in a study of human T cells and chemical hapten exposure. Turning to the study itself: Per-sample TCR yields varied mainly from small pooled library volume differences.

TCRdb re-called the RACE reads through MiXCR, storing one row per CDR3 protein. Here the sample spans fewer than 50,000 distinct CDR3 sequences, 4% being singletons. The CDR3 length is 17 residues. V dropped 3 bases and J dropped 7; count of bases not matched to a gene: 16. Germline-derived CDR1 and CDR2 are LGHDT and YNNKEL (reference sequence). Described time point: patch test 1, 2 weeks after DPC sensitization. Sample treatment: therapeutic diphenylcyclopropenone sensitization with weekly scalp DPC. Whole blood that had not been fractionated was the source of extracted total RNA. This clonotype was found a few times. Its antigen is unknown. General study results and limits: Expanded TCR counts at PT1 were positively correlated with the patch test score. The number of TCRs above 1 in 1000 frequency did not change after DPC sensitization.

Sequencing was performed on whole blood, taken in connection with sensitization to the hapten diphenylcyclopropenone (DPC). This TCR was recovered from a man aged 50-60 years with alopecia areata. Some clones in this sample may be carry-over from other donors' samples. J is TRBJ1-1 and V is TRBV3-1; 8 bases align to TRBD1. The chain's CDR3 is CASSHQGAARSGIEAFF. CDR3 sequence (DNA): TGTGCCAGCAGCCATCAGGGGGCTGCTCGGAGTGGGATTGAAGCTTTCTTT.